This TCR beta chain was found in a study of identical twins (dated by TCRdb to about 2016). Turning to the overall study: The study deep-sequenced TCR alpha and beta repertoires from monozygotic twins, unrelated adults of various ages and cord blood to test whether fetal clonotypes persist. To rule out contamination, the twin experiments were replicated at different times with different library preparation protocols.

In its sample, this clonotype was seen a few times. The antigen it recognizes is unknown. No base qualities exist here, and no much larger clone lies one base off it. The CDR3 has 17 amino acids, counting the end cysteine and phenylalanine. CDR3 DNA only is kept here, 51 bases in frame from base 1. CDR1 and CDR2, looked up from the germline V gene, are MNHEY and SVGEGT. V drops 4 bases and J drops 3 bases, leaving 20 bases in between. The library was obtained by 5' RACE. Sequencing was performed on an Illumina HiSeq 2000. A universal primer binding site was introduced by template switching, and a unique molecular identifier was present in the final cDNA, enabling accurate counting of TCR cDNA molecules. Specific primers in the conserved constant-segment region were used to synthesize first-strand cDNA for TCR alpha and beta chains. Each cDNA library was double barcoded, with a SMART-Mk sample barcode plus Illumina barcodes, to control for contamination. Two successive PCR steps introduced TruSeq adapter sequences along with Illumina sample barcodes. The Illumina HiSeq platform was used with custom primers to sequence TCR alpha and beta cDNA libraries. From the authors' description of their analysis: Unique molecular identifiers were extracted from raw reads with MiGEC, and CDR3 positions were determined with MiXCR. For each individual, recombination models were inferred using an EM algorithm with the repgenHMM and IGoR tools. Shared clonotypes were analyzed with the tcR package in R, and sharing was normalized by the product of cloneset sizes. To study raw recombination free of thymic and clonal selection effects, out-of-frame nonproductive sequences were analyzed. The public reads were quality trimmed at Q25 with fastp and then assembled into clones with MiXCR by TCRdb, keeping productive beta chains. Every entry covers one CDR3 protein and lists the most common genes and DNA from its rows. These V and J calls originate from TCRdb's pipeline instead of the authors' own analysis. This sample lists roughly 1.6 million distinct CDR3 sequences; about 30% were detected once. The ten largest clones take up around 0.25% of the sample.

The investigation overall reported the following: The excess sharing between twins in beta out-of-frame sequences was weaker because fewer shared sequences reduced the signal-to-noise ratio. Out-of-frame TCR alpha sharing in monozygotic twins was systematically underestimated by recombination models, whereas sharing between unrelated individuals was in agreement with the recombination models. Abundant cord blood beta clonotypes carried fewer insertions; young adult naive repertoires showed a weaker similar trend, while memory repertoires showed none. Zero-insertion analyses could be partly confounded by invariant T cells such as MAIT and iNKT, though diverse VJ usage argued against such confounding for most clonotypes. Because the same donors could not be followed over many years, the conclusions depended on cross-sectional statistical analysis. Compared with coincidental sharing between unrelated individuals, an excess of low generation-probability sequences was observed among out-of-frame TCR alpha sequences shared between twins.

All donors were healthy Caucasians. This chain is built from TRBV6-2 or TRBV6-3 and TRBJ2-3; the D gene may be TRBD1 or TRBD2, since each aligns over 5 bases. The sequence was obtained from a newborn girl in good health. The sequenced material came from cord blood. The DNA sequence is TGTGCCAGCAGTTTCTCTCCCGGGACCGACGGAACAGATACGCAGTATTTT. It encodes CASSFSPGTDGTDTQYF.